The sample holds a few counts of the clone carrying this TCR beta chain. This entry comes from a study of blood T cell repertoires in COVID-19. Whole-study context: Sites in the United States, Italy and Spain provided acute and convalescent COVID-19 samples. Sources were T cells, B-cell-depleted T cells, or PBMCs; the material itself was cDNA or gDNA.

In the original processing: For nucleated cells, counts were estimated from reference gene primer amplification. Libraries were prepared by immunoSEQ multiplex PCR; TCRdb keeps only in-frame clonotypes and omits some of them. The DNA was the basis for D and trimming; V, J and clone size are from that table. The table shows 72,000 or so clones, with about 80% occurring only once. V gave up 6 bases and J gave up 7 bases, with 13 bases separating them. Germline CDR1 and CDR2: MNHEY and SVGAGI. This CDR3 is 14 amino acids long. This sequence joins TRBV6-5 and TRBJ1-6; D uncertain. The sequence derives from a man between 65 and 80 years old who had recovered from COVID-19. Material for sequencing was peripheral blood. The CDR3: CASRNELKNSPLHF. The CDR3 DNA reads TGTGCCAGCAGGAACGAGCTGAAAAATTCACCCCTCCACTTT.